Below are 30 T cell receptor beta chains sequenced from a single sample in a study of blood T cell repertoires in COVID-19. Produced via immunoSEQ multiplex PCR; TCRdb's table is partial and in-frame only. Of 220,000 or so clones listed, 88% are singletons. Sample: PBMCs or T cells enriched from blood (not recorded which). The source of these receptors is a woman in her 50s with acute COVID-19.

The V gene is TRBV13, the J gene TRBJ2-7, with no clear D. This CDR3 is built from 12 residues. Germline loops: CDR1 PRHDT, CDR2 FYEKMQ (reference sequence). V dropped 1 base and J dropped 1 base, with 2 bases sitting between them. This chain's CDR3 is CASSLASYEQYF. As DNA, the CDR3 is TGTGCCAGCAGCTTAGCGTCCTACGAGCAGTACTTC.

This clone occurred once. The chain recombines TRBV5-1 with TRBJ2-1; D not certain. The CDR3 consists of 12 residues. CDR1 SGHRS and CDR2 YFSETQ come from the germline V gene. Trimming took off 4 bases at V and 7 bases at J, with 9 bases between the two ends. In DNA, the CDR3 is TGCGCCAGCAGCAACTACGATAATGAGCAGTTCTTC. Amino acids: CASSNYDNEQFF.

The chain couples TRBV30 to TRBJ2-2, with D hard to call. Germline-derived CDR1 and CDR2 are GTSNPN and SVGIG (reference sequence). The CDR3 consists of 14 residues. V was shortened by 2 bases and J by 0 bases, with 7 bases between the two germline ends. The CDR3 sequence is CAWSWPTNTGELFF. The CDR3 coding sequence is TGTGCCTGGAGTTGGCCAACGAACACCGGGGAGCTGTTTTTT. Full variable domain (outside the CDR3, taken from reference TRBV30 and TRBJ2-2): SQTIHQWPATLVQPVGSPLSLECTVEGTSNPNLYWYRQAAGRGLQLLFYSVGIGQISSEVPQNLSASRPQDRQFILSSKKLLLSDSGFYLCAWSWPTNTGELFFGEGSRLTVL.

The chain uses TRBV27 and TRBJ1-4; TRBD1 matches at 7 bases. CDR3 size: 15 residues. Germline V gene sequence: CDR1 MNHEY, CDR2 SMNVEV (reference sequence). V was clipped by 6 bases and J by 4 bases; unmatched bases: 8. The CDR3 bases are TGTGCCAGCAGAACCGGACAGGCGGGTAATGAAAAACTGTTTTTT. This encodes CASRTGQAGNEKLFF. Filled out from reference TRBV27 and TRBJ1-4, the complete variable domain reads EAQVTQNPRYLITVTGKKLTVTCSQNMNHEYMSWYRQDPGLGLRQIYYSMNVEVTDKGDVPEGYKVSRKEKRNFPLILESPSPNQTSLYFCASRTGQAGNEKLFFGSGTQLSVL.

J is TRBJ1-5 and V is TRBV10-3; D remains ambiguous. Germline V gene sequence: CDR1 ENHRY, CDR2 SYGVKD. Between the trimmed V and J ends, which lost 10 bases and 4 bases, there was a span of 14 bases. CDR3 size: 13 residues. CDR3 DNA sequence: TGTGCCAGCTCAAATAACAAAAATCAGCCCCAGCATTTT. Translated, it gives CASSNNKNQPQHF.

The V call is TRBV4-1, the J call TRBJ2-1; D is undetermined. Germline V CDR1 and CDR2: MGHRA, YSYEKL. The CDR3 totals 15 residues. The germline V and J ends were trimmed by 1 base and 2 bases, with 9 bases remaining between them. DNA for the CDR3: TGCGCCAGCAGCCAAGCCCACTATGCCTACAATGAGCAGTTCTTC. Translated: CASSQAHYAYNEQFF.

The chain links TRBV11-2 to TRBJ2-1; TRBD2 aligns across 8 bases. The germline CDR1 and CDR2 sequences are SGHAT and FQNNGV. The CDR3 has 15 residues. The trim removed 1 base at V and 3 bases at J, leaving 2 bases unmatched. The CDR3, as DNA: TGTGCCAGCAGCTTAGCGGGAGGGGTCTACAATGAGCAGTTCTTC. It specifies CASSLAGGVYNEQFF.

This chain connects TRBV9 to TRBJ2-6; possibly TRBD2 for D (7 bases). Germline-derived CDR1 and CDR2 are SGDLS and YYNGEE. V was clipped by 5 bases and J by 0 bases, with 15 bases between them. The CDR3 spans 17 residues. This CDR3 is CASRGGPRDSGANVLTF. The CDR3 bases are TGTGCCAGCAGGGGGGGGCCCAGAGACTCTGGGGCCAACGTCCTGACTTTC.

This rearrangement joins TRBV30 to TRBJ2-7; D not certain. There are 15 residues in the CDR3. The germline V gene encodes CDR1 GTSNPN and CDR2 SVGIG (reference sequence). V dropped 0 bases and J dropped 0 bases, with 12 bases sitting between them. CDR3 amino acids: CAWSVLGELSYEQYF. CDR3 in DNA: TGTGCCTGGAGTGTACTGGGCGAACTCTCCTACGAGCAGTACTTC. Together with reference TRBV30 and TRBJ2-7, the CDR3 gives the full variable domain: SQTIHQWPATLVQPVGSPLSLECTVEGTSNPNLYWYRQAAGRGLQLLFYSVGIGQISSEVPQNLSASRPQDRQFILSSKKLLLSDSGFYLCAWSVLGELSYEQYFGPGTRLTVT.

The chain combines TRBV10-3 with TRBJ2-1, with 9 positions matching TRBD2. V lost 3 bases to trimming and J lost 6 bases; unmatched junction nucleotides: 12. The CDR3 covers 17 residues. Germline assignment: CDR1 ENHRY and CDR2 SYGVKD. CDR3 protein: CAISDYSSGKVANEQFF. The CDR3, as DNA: TGTGCCATCAGTGACTACTCTAGCGGGAAGGTCGCCAATGAGCAGTTCTTC.

The CDR3 here is CASSFNGGMQFF. The CDR3 DNA sequence: TGTGCCAGCAGTTTTAACGGGGGAATGCAGTTCTTC. V gene TRBV7-8 combines with J gene TRBJ2-1; TRBD2 might be the D (6 bases). The CDR3 totals 12 residues. The germline V gene encodes CDR1 SGHVS and CDR2 FQNEAQ. The ends were cut back, 6 bases at V and 12 bases at J, with 15 bases in the middle.

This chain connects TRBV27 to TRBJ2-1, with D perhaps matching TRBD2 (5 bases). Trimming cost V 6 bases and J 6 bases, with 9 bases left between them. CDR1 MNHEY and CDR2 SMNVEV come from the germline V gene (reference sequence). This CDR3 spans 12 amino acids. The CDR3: CASRREGNEQFF. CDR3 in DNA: TGTGCCAGCAGAAGAGAGGGCAATGAGCAGTTCTTC.

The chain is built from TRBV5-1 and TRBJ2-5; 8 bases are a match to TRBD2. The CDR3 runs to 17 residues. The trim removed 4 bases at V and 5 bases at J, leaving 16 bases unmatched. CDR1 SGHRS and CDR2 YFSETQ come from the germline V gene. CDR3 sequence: CASSRPIAGKGEETQYF. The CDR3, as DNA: TGCGCCAGCAGCCGTCCCATAGCGGGAAAAGGAGAGGAGACCCAGTACTTC.

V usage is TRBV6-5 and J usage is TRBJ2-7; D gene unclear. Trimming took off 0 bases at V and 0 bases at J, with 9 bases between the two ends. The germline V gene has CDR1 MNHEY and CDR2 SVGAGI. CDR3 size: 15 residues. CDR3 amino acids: CASSYSRLSSYEQYF. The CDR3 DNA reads TGTGCCAGCAGTTACTCGAGGCTGAGCTCCTACGAGCAGTACTTC.

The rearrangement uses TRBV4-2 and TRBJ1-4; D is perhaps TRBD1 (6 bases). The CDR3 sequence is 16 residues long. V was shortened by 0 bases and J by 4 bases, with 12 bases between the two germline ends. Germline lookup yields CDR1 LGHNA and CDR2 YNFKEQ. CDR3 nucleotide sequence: TGTGCCAGCAGCCAAGATCATAGGGGGAGTAATGAAAAACTGTTTTTT. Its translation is CASSQDHRGSNEKLFF.

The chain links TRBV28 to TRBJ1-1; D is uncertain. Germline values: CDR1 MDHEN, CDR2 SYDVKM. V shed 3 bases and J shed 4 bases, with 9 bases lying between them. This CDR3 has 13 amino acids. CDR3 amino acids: CASSLRVSTEAFF. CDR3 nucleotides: TGTGCCAGCAGTTTGCGAGTTAGCACTGAAGCTTTCTTT.

CDR3: CASSSYRVTGTDTQYF. CDR3 nucleotide sequence: TGTGCCAGCAGCTCGTACAGGGTTACCGGCACAGATACGCAGTATTTT. The J gene is TRBJ2-3, the V gene TRBV7-9; weak D call: TRBD1 (6 bases). V was clipped by 4 bases and J by 1 base, with 15 bases between them. The length of the CDR3 is 16 residues. Germline CDR1 reads SEHNR; CDR2 reads FQNEAQ (reference sequence).

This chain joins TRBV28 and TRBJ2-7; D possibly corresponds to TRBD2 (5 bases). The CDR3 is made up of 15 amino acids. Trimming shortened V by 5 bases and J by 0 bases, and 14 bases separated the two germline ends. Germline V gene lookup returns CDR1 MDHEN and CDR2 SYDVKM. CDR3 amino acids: CASSQRGAGSYEQYF. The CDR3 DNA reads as TGTGCCAGCAGTCAACGGGGTGCCGGCTCCTACGAGCAGTACTTC. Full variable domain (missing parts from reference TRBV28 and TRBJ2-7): DVKVTQSSRYLVKRTGEKVFLECVQDMDHENMFWYRQDPGLGLRLIYFSYDVKMKEKGDIPEGYSVSREKKERFSLILESASTNQTSMYLCASSQRGAGSYEQYFGPGTRLTVT.

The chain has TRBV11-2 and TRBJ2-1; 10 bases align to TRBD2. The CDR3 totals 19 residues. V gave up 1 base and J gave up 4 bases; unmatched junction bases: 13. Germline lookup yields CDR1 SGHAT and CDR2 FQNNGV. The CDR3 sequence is CASSLGGRKGLAVYNEQFF. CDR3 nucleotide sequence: TGTGCCAGCAGCTTAGGAGGGAGAAAAGGACTAGCGGTGTACAATGAGCAGTTCTTC.

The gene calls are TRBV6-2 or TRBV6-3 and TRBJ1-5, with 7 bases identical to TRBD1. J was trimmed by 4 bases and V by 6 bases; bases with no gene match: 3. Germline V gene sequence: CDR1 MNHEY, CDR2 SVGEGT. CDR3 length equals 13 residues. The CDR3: CASSLDRNQPQHF. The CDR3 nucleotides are TGTGCCAGCAGCTTGGACAGGAATCAGCCCCAGCATTTT.

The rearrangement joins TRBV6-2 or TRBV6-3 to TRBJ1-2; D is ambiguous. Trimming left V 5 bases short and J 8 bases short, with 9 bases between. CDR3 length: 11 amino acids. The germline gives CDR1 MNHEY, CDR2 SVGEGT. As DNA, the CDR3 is TGTGCCAGCAGTCAAACTCAAGGCTACACCTTC. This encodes CASSQTQGYTF.

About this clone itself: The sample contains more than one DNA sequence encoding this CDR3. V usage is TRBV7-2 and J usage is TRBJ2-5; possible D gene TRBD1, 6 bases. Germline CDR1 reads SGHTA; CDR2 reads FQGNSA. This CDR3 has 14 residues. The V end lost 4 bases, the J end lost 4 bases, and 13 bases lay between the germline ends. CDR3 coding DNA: TGTGCCAGCAGCTCACCAGGGGTGAGAGAGACCCAGTACTTC. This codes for CASSSPGVRETQYF.

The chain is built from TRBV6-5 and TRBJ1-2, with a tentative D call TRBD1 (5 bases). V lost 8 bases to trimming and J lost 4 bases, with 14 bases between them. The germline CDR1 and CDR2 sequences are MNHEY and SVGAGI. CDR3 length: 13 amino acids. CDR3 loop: CASSDTGGYGYTF. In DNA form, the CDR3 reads TGTGCCAGCTCCGACACGGGGGGCTATGGCTACACCTTC.

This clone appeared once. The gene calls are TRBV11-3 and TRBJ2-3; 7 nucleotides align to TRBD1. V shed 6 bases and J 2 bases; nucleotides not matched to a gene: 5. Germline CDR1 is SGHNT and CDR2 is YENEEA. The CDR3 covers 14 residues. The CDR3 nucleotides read TGTGCCAGCAGTCAACAGGGGACCACAGATACGCAGTATTTT. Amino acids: CASSQQGTTDTQYF.

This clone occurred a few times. In nucleotides, the CDR3 is TGTGCCAGCAGAAACAGGGGTAAAAACATTCAGTACTTC. Residues: CASRNRGKNIQYF. The chain recombines TRBV27 with TRBJ2-4; 7 nucleotides match TRBD1. CDR3 length equals 13 residues. Germline CDR1 MNHEY, CDR2 SMNVEV (reference sequence). V was clipped by 6 bases and J by 4 bases; unmatched bases: 3.

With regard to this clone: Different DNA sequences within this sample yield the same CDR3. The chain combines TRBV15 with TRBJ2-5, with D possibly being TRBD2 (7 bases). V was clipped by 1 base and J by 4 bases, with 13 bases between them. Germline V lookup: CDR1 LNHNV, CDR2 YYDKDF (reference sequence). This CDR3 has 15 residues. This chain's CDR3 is CATSRVAGAGETQYF. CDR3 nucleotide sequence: TGTGCCACCAGCAGAGTTGCGGGGGCCGGAGAGACCCAGTACTTC. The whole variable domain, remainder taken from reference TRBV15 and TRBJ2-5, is DAMVIQNPRYQVTQFGKPVTLSCSQTLNHNVMYWYQQKSSQAPKLLFHYYDKDFNNEADTPDNFQSRRPNTSFCFLDIRSPGLGDTAMYLCATSRVAGAGETQYFGPGTRLLVL.

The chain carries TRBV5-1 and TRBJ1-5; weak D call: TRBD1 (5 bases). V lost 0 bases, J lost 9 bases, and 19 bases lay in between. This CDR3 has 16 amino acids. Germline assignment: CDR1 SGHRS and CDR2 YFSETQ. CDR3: CASSLAGGRSSGPQHF. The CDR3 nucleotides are TGCGCCAGCAGCTTGGCGGGGGGACGCTCCTCAGGGCCCCAGCATTTT.

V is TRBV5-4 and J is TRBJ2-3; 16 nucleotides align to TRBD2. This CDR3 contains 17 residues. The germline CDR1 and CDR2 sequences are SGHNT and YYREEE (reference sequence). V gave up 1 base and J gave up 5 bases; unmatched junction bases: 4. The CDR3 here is CASSLMGLAGGGDTQYF. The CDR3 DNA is TGTGCCAGCAGCTTGATGGGACTAGCGGGAGGGGGAGATACGCAGTATTTT.

CDR3 loop: CAISEGTVSNQPQHF. The CDR3 nucleotides are TGTGCCATCAGTGAGGGGACAGTTAGCAATCAGCCCCAGCATTTT. The gene calls are TRBV10-3 and TRBJ1-5, with 7 bases matching TRBD1. The J segment lost 0 bases and the V segment lost 2 bases, leaving 1 base of the junction unmatched. The CDR3 is 15 amino acids. CDR1 is ENHRY and CDR2 is SYGVKD in the germline V gene.

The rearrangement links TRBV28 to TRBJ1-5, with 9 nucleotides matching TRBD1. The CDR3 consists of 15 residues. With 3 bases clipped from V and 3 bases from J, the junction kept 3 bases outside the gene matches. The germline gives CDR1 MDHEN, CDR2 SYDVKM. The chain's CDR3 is CASSFRDRDNQPQHF. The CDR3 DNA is TGTGCCAGCAGTTTCCGGGACAGGGACAATCAGCCCCAGCATTTT.